Below are 28 T cell receptor beta chains sequenced from a single sample in a study of T cell responses to AZD1222 COVID-19 vaccine. Only in-frame clones appear in the TCRdb table, and some are missing; sequencing was by immunoSEQ multiplex PCR. This sample has 90,000 to 100,000 clones, with approximately 88% found just once. Sequences were derived from peripheral blood, sampled 28 days after the second AZD1222 dose. The receptors originated from an adult who received the AZD1222 COVID-19 vaccine.

The V call is TRBV5-8, the J call TRBJ1-2; TRBD1 might be the D (6 bases). With 7 bases removed from V and 8 bases from J, the gap between germline ends came to 18 bases. This CDR3 region has 13 residues. Germline lookup yields CDR1 SGHTS and CDR2 YDEGEE. In nucleotides, the CDR3 is TGTGCCAGCGGAACCTACAGGGTTATAGGCTACACCTTC. Encoded protein: CASGTYRVIGYTF.

The rearrangement uses TRBV3-1 (or the pseudogene TRBV3-2) and TRBJ2-3, with D unresolved. The CDR3 length is 14 residues. Trimming removed 1 base at V and 2 bases at J, with 7 bases between. Germline assignment: CDR1 LGHDT and CDR2 YNNKEL (reference sequence). CDR3 protein: CASSQGKITDTQYF. The CDR3 DNA is TGTGCCAGCAGCCAAGGAAAGATCACAGATACGCAGTATTTT.

This chain joins TRBV9 and TRBJ2-2; 8 bases map to TRBD1. The V segment lost 4 bases and the J segment 3 bases; nucleotides outside the gene matches: 2. Germline CDR1 is SGDLS and CDR2 is YYNGEE. The CDR3 spans 14 residues. CDR3 DNA: TGTGCCAGCAGCCCGACAGGGGACACCGGGGAGCTGTTTTTT. This encodes CASSPTGDTGELFF.

This clone has just one count. This rearrangement joins TRBV19 to TRBJ1-1; D possibly corresponds to TRBD1 (6 bases). CDR1 and CDR2 (germline): LNHDA, SQIVND (reference sequence). This CDR3 has 15 amino acids. Trimming stripped 6 bases from V and 1 base from J, with 15 bases between. CDR3 coding DNA: TGTGCCAGTAGACAACGCCAGGGGACGAACACTGAAGCTTTCTTT. Translated: CASRQRQGTNTEAFF.

V and J are TRBV6-5 and TRBJ1-4; 9 bases align to TRBD1. The length of the CDR3 is 15 residues. V shed 7 bases and J 5 bases; nucleotides not matched to a gene: 8. Germline CDR1 MNHEY, CDR2 SVGAGI. As DNA, the CDR3 is TGTGCCAGCACCCTCCTGGACAGGGGAAATGAAAAACTGTTTTTT. The encoded protein is CASTLLDRGNEKLFF.

This clone has a handful of counts. The genes are TRBV5-1 and TRBJ1-1; 8 bases are a match to TRBD1. This CDR3 spans 16 amino acids. Unmatched junction bases numbered 10, after V lost 4 bases and J lost 2 bases. Germline lookup yields CDR1 SGHRS and CDR2 YFSETQ. The CDR3 sequence: CASSTAGTGLNTEAFF. As DNA, the CDR3 is TGCGCCAGCAGCACGGCCGGGACAGGACTAAACACTGAAGCTTTCTTT.

The chain is built from TRBV3-1 (or the pseudogene TRBV3-2) and TRBJ1-5, with TRBD1 matching 9 bases. The germline V gene encodes CDR1 LGHDT and CDR2 YNNKEL (reference sequence). The junction had 6 bases not matched to a gene; V was cut back by 5 bases and J by 7 bases. The CDR3 runs to 14 residues. The CDR3 DNA reads TGTGCCAGCAGCGAAGGACAGGGGAGGCAGCCCCAGCATTTT. It yields the protein CASSEGQGRQPQHF.

This sequence joins TRBV29-1 and TRBJ1-2; TRBD1 aligns across 9 bases. The V gene's germline CDR1 is SQVTM and CDR2 ANQGSEA. V trimming: 6 bases; J trimming: 3 bases; junction bases outside the gene matches: 5. The CDR3 extends over 13 amino acids. This CDR3 reads CSVEGDRDYGYTF. DNA for the CDR3: TGCAGCGTGGAGGGGGACAGGGACTATGGCTACACCTTC.

The genes are TRBV4-3 and TRBJ1-2; D unclear. This CDR3 spans 15 amino acids. With 0 bases removed from V and 3 bases from J, the gap between germline ends came to 11 bases. In germline, CDR1 is LGHNA, CDR2 YSLEER. CDR3 sequence reads: CASSQEAHTDYGYTF. CDR3 DNA: TGCGCCAGCAGCCAAGAGGCTCATACGGACTATGGCTACACCTTC.

The chain combines TRBV4-3 with TRBJ2-7; 9 bases align to TRBD1. V was clipped by 4 bases and J by 3 bases; unmatched bases: 4. Germline assignment: CDR1 LGHNA and CDR2 YSLEER. The CDR3 consists of 14 residues. Here the CDR3 DNA reads TGCGCCAGCAGCCTGGGACAGGGACGCTACGAGCAGTACTTC. It encodes CASSLGQGRYEQYF.

The chain recombines TRBV6-2 or TRBV6-3 with TRBJ1-5; tentatively, D is TRBD1 (6 bases). Trimming took off 2 bases at V and 7 bases at J, with 12 bases between the two ends. The V gene's germline CDR1 is MNHEY and CDR2 SVGEGT. This CDR3 has 14 residues. The CDR3 DNA sequence: TGTGCCAGCAGTTACCGACAGGCCGACCAGCCCCAGCATTTT. This codes for CASSYRQADQPQHF.

V usage is TRBV24-1 and J usage is TRBJ2-5; perhaps TRBD2 as D (5 bases). CDR1 and CDR2 (germline): KGHDR, SFDVKD. V was cut by 8 bases and J by 0 bases, with 9 bases left in between. The CDR3 runs 13 residues. The CDR3 loop reads CATKRGYQETQYF. In nucleotides, the CDR3 is TGTGCCACCAAACGGGGATACCAAGAGACCCAGTACTTC.

Only a few counts were recorded for this clone. CDR3 loop: CASSPTGTETYGYTF. The DNA of the CDR3 is TGTGCCAGCTCACCAACTGGGACCGAGACGTATGGCTACACCTTC. The chain joins TRBV18 to TRBJ1-2, with D possibly matching TRBD1 (5 bases). V lost 2 bases to trimming and J lost 5 bases, with 15 bases between them. Germline assignment: CDR1 KGHSH and CDR2 LQKENI. This CDR3 has 15 amino acids.

Here the CDR3 reads CSGGPAETQYF. For the CDR3, the DNA is TGCAGCGGGGGGCCGGCTGAGACCCAGTACTTC. J is TRBJ2-5 and V is TRBV20-1, with D possibly matching TRBD2 (7 bases). Germline CDR1 reads DFQATT; CDR2 reads SNEGSKA (reference sequence). The CDR3 contains 11 residues.

This chain joins TRBV9 and TRBJ2-2; D is uncertain. Looked up from germline, CDR1 is SGDLS and CDR2 is YYNGEE. CDR3 length: 14 amino acids. The V gene lost 3 bases and the J gene lost 0 bases, with 6 bases spanning the gap. The CDR3 DNA follows: TGTGCCAGCAGCGGACATACGAACACCGGGGAGCTGTTTTTT. Translating gives CASSGHTNTGELFF.

V and J are TRBV5-4 and TRBJ2-1; tentative D call: TRBD2 (6 bases). The germline CDR1 and CDR2 sequences are SGHNT and YYREEE (reference sequence). CDR3 length: 15 amino acids. V lost 4 bases and J lost 2, with 13 bases in between. CDR3 loop: CASSLSSEAYNEQFF. In DNA form, the CDR3 reads TGTGCCAGCAGCCTATCTAGCGAGGCCTACAATGAGCAGTTCTTC.

This sequence joins TRBV10-3 and TRBJ1-2, with D unclear. Trimming left V 0 bases short and J 6 bases short, with 17 bases between. Germline V gene lookup returns CDR1 ENHRY and CDR2 SYGVKD. There are 16 residues in the CDR3. CDR3 coding DNA: TGTGCCATCAGTGAGTCGCCCGACCAGCTCGGGAATGGCTACACCTTC. This codes for CAISESPDQLGNGYTF.

This clone occurred once. V usage is TRBV18 and J usage is TRBJ1-1, with 7 bases fitting TRBD1. The length of the CDR3 is 15 residues. Germline assignment: CDR1 KGHSH and CDR2 LQKENI. J gave up 0 bases and V 3 bases, and 4 bases lay outside the gene matches. CDR3: CASSPNRGMNTEAFF. The CDR3 DNA sequence: TGTGCCAGCTCACCGAACAGGGGAATGAACACTGAAGCTTTCTTT.

Only one count was recorded for this clone. The genes are TRBV7-2 and TRBJ1-1, with no clear D. Per germline, CDR1 SGHTA and CDR2 FQGNSA. There are 14 residues in the CDR3. V lost 1 base to trimming and J lost 6 bases, with 12 bases between them. CDR3 DNA sequence: TGTGCCAGCAGCTTAGGGCCCACTTGGGCTGAAGCTTTCTTT. The encoded protein is CASSLGPTWAEAFF. The variable domain in full, completed from reference TRBV7-2 and TRBJ1-1, reads GAGVSQSPSNKVTEKGKDVELRCDPISGHTALYWYRQSLGQGLEFLIYFQGNSAPDKSGLPSDRFSAERTGGSVSTLTIQRTQQEDSAVYLCASSLGPTWAEAFFGQGTRLTVV.

To note about this clone: At one end the junction does not follow the germline gene, possibly because of a read error. The rearrangement links TRBV5-1 to TRBJ2-5, with TRBD2 matching over 11 bases. The germline V gene has CDR1 SGHRS and CDR2 YFSETQ. CDR3 length: 15 amino acids. The CDR3 DNA reads as TGCGCCAGCAGTTTGGGACTAGCGGCGGGGGGGACCCAGTACTTC. Translation gives CASSLGLAAGGTQYF.

The rearrangement links TRBV7-8 to TRBJ1-5; D might be TRBD1 (6 bases). V dropped 2 bases and J dropped 6 bases, with 17 bases sitting between them. The length of the CDR3 is 16 residues. Germline V gene lookup returns CDR1 SGHVS and CDR2 FQNEAQ. Here the CDR3 DNA reads TGTGCCAGCAGCTTAACAGGGACGGTGTGGGGTCAGCCCCAGCATTTT. Encoded protein: CASSLTGTVWGQPQHF.

The chain employs TRBV7-7 and TRBJ2-2, with 8 bases matching TRBD2. CDR3 length equals 15 residues. Unmatched junction bases numbered 6, after V lost 6 bases and J lost 3 bases. CDR1 and CDR2 (germline): SSHAT, FNYEAQ (reference sequence). Here the CDR3 DNA reads TGTGCCAGCAGTGCACTAGCGGACCACACCGGGGAGCTGTTTTTT. It encodes CASSALADHTGELFF. The whole variable domain, filled in from reference TRBV7-7 and TRBJ2-2, reads GAGVSQSPRYKVTKRGQDVTLRCDPISSHATLYWYQQALGQGPEFLTYFNYEAQPDKSGLPSDRFSAERPEGSISTLTIQRTEQRDSAMYRCASSALADHTGELFFGEGSRLTVL.

The rearrangement links TRBV25-1 to TRBJ2-1, with 9 bases aligning to TRBD1. Germline values: CDR1 MGHDK, CDR2 SYGVNS. This CDR3 has 16 residues. Losses at the gene ends were 2 bases for V and 8 bases for J; bases not matched to a gene: 10. CDR3 amino acids: CASSETRTGVDDEQFF. In nucleotides, the CDR3 is TGTGCCAGCAGTGAAACGCGGACAGGGGTTGATGATGAGCAGTTCTTC.

In nucleotides, the CDR3 is TGCAGCTCAGTGGCGGTCCTAAGTTCGAACTATGGCTACACCTTC. Protein product: CSSVAVLSSNYGYTF. The chain combines TRBV29-1 with TRBJ1-2; no clear D gene. Germline lookup yields CDR1 SQVTM and CDR2 ANQGSEA. Trimming left V 8 bases short and J 2 bases short, with 21 bases between. CDR3 size: 15 residues.

The chain carries TRBV5-4 and TRBJ1-3; D is unclear. The V gene lost 0 bases and the J gene lost 3 bases, with 7 bases spanning the gap. This CDR3 region has 14 residues. Germline V gene sequence: CDR1 SGHNT, CDR2 YYREEE (reference sequence). The CDR3 DNA follows: TGTGCCAGCAGCTTGGGAGGCAGTGGAAACACCATATATTTT. This encodes CASSLGGSGNTIYF.

This clone was observed a few times. The chain uses TRBV6-4 and TRBJ2-1; 7 bases match TRBD2. The CDR3 spans 15 residues. Germline values: CDR1 MRHNA, CDR2 SNTAGT. The junction had 3 bases not matched to a gene; V was cut back by 3 bases and J by 1 base. The CDR3: CASSEGSGSYNEQFF. In DNA, the CDR3 is TGTGCCAGCAGTGAGGGTAGCGGGTCCTACAATGAGCAGTTCTTC.

V gene TRBV2 combines with J gene TRBJ2-7; D may be TRBD1 (5 bases). The germline V and J ends were trimmed by 1 base and 8 bases, with 9 bases remaining between them. The CDR3 is 12 residues long. Germline lookup yields CDR1 SNHLY and CDR2 FYNNEI. CDR3 bases: TGTGCCAGCAGTGAAGGAGCAGGGCAGCAGTACTTC. Residues: CASSEGAGQQYF.

This chain links TRBV7-9 with TRBJ2-3; possibly TRBD2 for D (6 bases). Germline CDR1 and CDR2: SEHNR and FQNEAQ (reference sequence). Deletions cut 5 bases from V and 0 bases from J, with 18 bases between. The CDR3 is 17 amino acids. CDR3 in amino acids: CASSPRERGLSTDTQYF. The CDR3 nucleotides are TGTGCCAGCAGCCCTCGGGAGAGGGGACTTAGCACAGATACGCAGTATTTT.